This is a list of T cell receptor beta chains from one sample in a study of blood T cell repertoires in COVID-19. Clones were read by immunoSEQ multiplex PCR, and TCRdb kept only the in-frame ones, dropping some. The sample contains 130,000 or so clones, around 79% of which appear only once. Sequenced: peripheral blood. These receptors all stem from a woman aged 70-85 years with COVID-19, enrolled during active disease. Each CDR3 is given with its conserved first and last residue. D genes are given only for firm matches. Rows may omit the clone size; those that give it use once, few, many or a size class.

D gene,V gene,J gene,clone size,CDR3 DNA,CDR3 protein
NA,TRBV12-3/TRBV12-4,TRBJ2-2,NA,TGTGCCAGCAGCTACTTCGGCGGGGAGCTGTTTTTT,CASSYFGGELFF
NA,TRBV3-1/TRBV3-2,TRBJ2-5,NA,TGTGCCAGCAGCTCCCGGTCAGGGGCCCAGTACTTC,CASSSRSGAQYF
TRBD1,TRBV5-6,TRBJ1-6,NA,TGTGCCAGCAGCTACGGACAGGGAGGTAATTCACCCCTCCACTTT,CASSYGQGGNSPLHF
TRBD1,TRBV7-9,TRBJ2-7,once,TGTGCCAGCAGCCCCGGGACAGGTTTCTACGAGCAGTACTTC,CASSPGTGFYEQYF
NA,TRBV6-5,TRBJ2-1,NA,TGTGCCAGCAGTTCGGGGGTCTACAATGAGCAGTTCTTC,CASSSGVYNEQFF
TRBD1,TRBV4-1,TRBJ2-7,NA,TGCGCCAGCAGCCCGGACAGGGTCGGCCACGAGCAGTACTTC,CASSPDRVGHEQYF
NA,TRBV27,TRBJ1-2,NA,TGTGCCAGCAGTCCCCTGGGGGGGGCAGACATCTATGGCTACACCTTC,CASSPLGGADIYGYTF
NA,TRBV5-4,TRBJ2-6,NA,TGTGCCAGCAGCTTGGGACAGACAGTCTCTGGGGCCAACGTCCTGACTTTC,CASSLGQTVSGANVLTF
NA,TRBV3-1/TRBV3-2,TRBJ1-3,NA,TGTGCCAGCAGCCATGGGGGGGGCTCTGGAAACACCATATATTTT,CASSHGGGSGNTIYF
NA,TRBV7-2,TRBJ1-5,NA,TGTGCCAGCAGCGCCGACAGGATCCAGCCCCAGCATTTT,CASSADRIQPQHF
NA,TRBV5-4,TRBJ1-6,NA,TGTGCCAGCAGCTTGGCAGGGAGGGTCGGTCTGGGTTCACCCCTCCACTTT,CASSLAGRVGLGSPLHF
TRBD2,TRBV9,TRBJ2-1,NA,TGTGCCAGCAGCGCTAGCGGGGGGAGCTCCTACAATGAGCAGTTCTTC,CASSASGGSSYNEQFF
NA,TRBV19,TRBJ1-5,NA,TGTGCCAGTAGTATAGCGCGTAGCCCTAATCAGCCCCAGCATTTT,CASSIARSPNQPQHF
TRBD1,TRBV12-3/TRBV12-4,TRBJ2-7,NA,TGTGCCAGCTGTAGGGGGCCCTACGAGCAGTACTTC,CASCRGPYEQYF
TRBD1,TRBV5-6,TRBJ2-7,NA,TGTGCCAGCAGCCCGATTGACAGGGGGGAAAACGAGCAGTACTTC,CASSPIDRGENEQYF
NA,TRBV3-1/TRBV3-2,TRBJ2-3,NA,TGTGCCAGCAGCCTCCGCCGGGCGGGGGCTAGCACAGATACGCAGTATTTT,CASSLRRAGASTDTQYF
NA,TRBV5-6,TRBJ1-1,few,TGTGCCAGCAGCTTGACCCTAAGGGGGAAGAACACTGAAGCTTTCTTT,CASSLTLRGKNTEAFF
TRBD1,TRBV28,TRBJ1-5,once,TGTGCCAGCAACTCCGGGACAGGGAGCAATCAGCCCCAGCATTTT,CASNSGTGSNQPQHF
NA,TRBV10-3,TRBJ1-1,NA,TGTGCCATCAGTGAGTCGATTGGAGGTGGGGAGAACACTGAAGCTTTCTTT,CAISESIGGGENTEAFF
TRBD1,TRBV5-1,TRBJ2-2,once,TGCGCCAGCAGCCCGGGACAGGGGGCCGGGGAGCTGTTTTTT,CASSPGQGAGELFF
NA,TRBV11-2,TRBJ2-2,NA,TGTGCCAGCAGCTTAGCAGGGTGGGACAAGATGAGAGGGGAGCTGTTTTTT,CASSLAGWDKMRGELFF
NA,TRBV12-3/TRBV12-4,TRBJ1-2,NA,TGTGCCAGCAGTTTCGTAATCGGCTACACCTTC,CASSFVIGYTF
TRBD1,TRBV28,TRBJ1-1,NA,TGTGCCAGCAGAGGACAGGGGAATACTGAAGCTTTCTTT,CASRGQGNTEAFF
NA,TRBV15,TRBJ1-1,few,TGTGCCACCAGCAGAGAGAGTCGGGAAGCTTTCTTT,CATSRESREAFF
TRBD1,TRBV28,TRBJ2-6,NA,TGTGCCAGCAGCCTACAGGGGGCTGGGGCCAACGTCCTGACTTTC,CASSLQGAGANVLTF
TRBD1,TRBV7-6,TRBJ1-6,NA,TGTGCCAGCAGCTTCTCGCAGGGGGCTAAGCATAATTCACCCCTCCACTTT,CASSFSQGAKHNSPLHF
NA,TRBV30,TRBJ2-7,NA,TGTGCCCTCAGAAACTCCTACGAGCAGTACTTC,CALRNSYEQYF
TRBD1,TRBV30,TRBJ1-6,NA,TGTGCCTGGAGTCCTCCCGGGACAGGGTCCTATAATTCACCCCTCCACTTT,CAWSPPGTGSYNSPLHF
NA,TRBV11-2,TRBJ2-7,NA,TGTGCCAGCAGCCCCAGTGGGCCTAACGAGCAGTACTTC,CASSPSGPNEQYF
NA,TRBV10-2,TRBJ2-3,few,TGCGCCAGCACCCTAAGCTCGGGCACAGATACGCAGTATTTT,CASTLSSGTDTQYF
NA,TRBV3-1/TRBV3-2,TRBJ1-2,NA,TGTGCCAGCAGCCCAGGTGGCACAGACTATGGCTACACCTTC,CASSPGGTDYGYTF